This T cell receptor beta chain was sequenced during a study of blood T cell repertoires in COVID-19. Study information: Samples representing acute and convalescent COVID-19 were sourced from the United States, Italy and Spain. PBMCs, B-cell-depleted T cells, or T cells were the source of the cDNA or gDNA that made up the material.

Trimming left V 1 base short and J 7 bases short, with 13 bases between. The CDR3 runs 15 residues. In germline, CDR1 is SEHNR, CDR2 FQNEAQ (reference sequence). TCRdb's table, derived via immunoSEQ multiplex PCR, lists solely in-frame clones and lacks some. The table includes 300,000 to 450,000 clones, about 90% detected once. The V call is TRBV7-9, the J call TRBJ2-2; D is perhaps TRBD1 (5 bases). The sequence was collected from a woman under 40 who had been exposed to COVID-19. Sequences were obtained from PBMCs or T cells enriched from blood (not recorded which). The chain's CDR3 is CASSLVVGAGGELFF. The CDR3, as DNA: TGTGCCAGCAGCTTAGTTGTAGGGGCCGGCGGGGAGCTGTTTTTT. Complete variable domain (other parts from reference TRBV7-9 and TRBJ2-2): DTGVSQNPRHKITKRGQNVTFRCDPISEHNRLYWYRQTLGQGPEFLTYFQNEAQLEKSRLLSDRFSAERPKGSFSTLEIQRTEQGDSAMYLCASSLVVGAGGELFFGEGSRLTVL.